Following are 3 T cell receptor beta chains from one sample sequenced in a study of blood T cells in healthy people across ages. Sample-barcoded 5' priming and a J-beta primer mix drove a second PCR of roughly 6 to 12 cycles. One entry per CDR3 protein results from TCRdb running MiXCR on the 5' RACE reads. The profile covers around 1,000,000 distinct CDR3 sequences, with 25% appearing a single time and approximately 0.75% taken by the ten largest. The same data also contributed to another study, on T cells of mothers and their children.

Sequencing was carried out using blood. These receptors came from a girl between 2 and 10 years old in good health.

This clonotype was detected a few times. This sequence joins TRBV4-1 and TRBJ2-5; 7 positions agree with TRBD2. This CDR3 has 15 amino acids. J was trimmed by 5 bases and V by 0 bases; bases with no gene match: 6. Germline V gives CDR1 MGHRA, CDR2 YSYEKL. DNA of the CDR3: TGCGCCAGCAGCCAAGACGAGGCGGGAGCGGAGACCCAGTACTTC. The encoded protein is CASSQDEAGAETQYF.

This clonotype was detected a few times. This rearrangement joins TRBV20-1 to TRBJ2-5; a possible D gene is TRBD2 (6 bases). The J call may be faulty, since TRBJ2-1 better matches the DNA end. The CDR3 has 11 residues. The germline V gene has CDR1 DFQATT and CDR2 SNEGSKA (reference sequence). Written as DNA, the CDR3 is TGCAGTGCTATTAGCGGAAATGAGCAGTTCTTC. It yields the protein CSAISGNEQFF.

This clonotype appeared a single time. V gene TRBV29-1 combines with J gene TRBJ1-1; D possibly corresponds to TRBD1 (6 bases). V shed 6 bases and J shed 5 bases, with 13 bases lying between them. This CDR3 spans 12 amino acids. Germline values: CDR1 SQVTM, CDR2 ANQGSEA. DNA of the CDR3: TGCAGCGTGCAGGGGAGGATAACTGAAGCTTTCTTT. Amino acid sequence: CSVQGRITEAFF. Together with reference TRBV29-1 and TRBJ1-1, the CDR3 gives the full variable domain: SAVISQKPSRDICQRGTSLTIQCQVDSQVTMMFWYRQQPGQSLTLIATANQGSEATYESGFVIDKFPISRPNLTFSTLTVSNMSPEDSSIYLCSVQGRITEAFFGQGTRLTVV.